The text below deals with one T cell receptor beta chain. The entry originates in a study of human T cells and chemical hapten exposure. Time point reported: pre-sensitization, week 0. Sample treatment: therapeutic diphenylcyclopropenone sensitization with weekly scalp DPC. The study drew its donors from alopecia patients who were 18 to 70 years old and suitable for DPC. There are 14 residues in the CDR3. V was shortened by 5 bases and J by 4 bases, with 14 bases between the two germline ends. Germline V lookup: CDR1 SEHNR, CDR2 FQNEAQ (reference sequence). Using its own MiXCR run on the RACE reads, TCRdb lists one record per CDR3 protein. Counted here are some 300,000 distinct CDR3 sequences, around 5.5% occurring once; the ten biggest clones make up about 8.2%.

Specimen: whole blood, collected in connection with sensitization to the hapten diphenylcyclopropenone (DPC). The sequence was obtained from a woman between 18 and 29 years old with alopecia areata. Some clones in this sample may be carry-over from other donors' samples. The rearrangement uses TRBV7-9 and TRBJ1-2; a weak D match, TRBD1 (5 bases). The CDR3 DNA follows: TGTGCCAGCAGCCCCCCCCGCGACAGCTATGGCTACACCTTC. This sequence encodes CASSPPRDSYGYTF.